A selection of T cell receptor beta chains follows, all from one sample in a study of shared clonotypes between healthy human individuals. TCRdb's copy holds only in-frame clones and misses some; the assay was immunoSEQ multiplex PCR. The sample records fewer than 650,000 clones, roughly four fifths being singletons. Source material: PBMCs. Receptors were obtained from a woman in her 40s in good health. Some clones in this sample may be carry-over from other donors' samples. CDR3s include the opening cysteine and the closing phenylalanine or tryptophan. The D gene is left open where the match is weak. A clone size is listed for some rows: how often the clone was seen (once, few, many), or a class if it is expanded.

j_gene	abundance	v_gene	d_gene	CDR3nt	CDR3aa
TRBJ2-7	NA	TRBV10-3	TRBD1	TGTGCCATCAGTGACGGGGACAGGGGCTACGAGCAGTACTTC	CAISDGDRGYEQYF
TRBJ2-1	NA	TRBV9	NA	TGTGCCAGCAGCGTCTCTCCGGATGAGCAGTTCTTC	CASSVSPDEQFF
TRBJ1-2	NA	TRBV27	NA	TGTGCCAGCAGTTTCAAGGTTGGGGGGCTTGGTAACTATGGCTACACCTTC	CASSFKVGGLGNYGYTF
TRBJ2-7	once	TRBV25-1	TRBD2	TGTGCCAGTGCTAGCGGGAGCAGCGAGCAGTACTTC	CASASGSSEQYF
TRBJ2-5	NA	TRBV2	TRBD2	TGTGCCAGCAGTGAGGGACTAGCGGGAGGGGAGACCCAGTACTTC	CASSEGLAGGETQYF
TRBJ1-2	NA	TRBV5-4	NA	TGTGCCAGCAGCTACGGGGCTGGCGATGGCTACACCTTC	CASSYGAGDGYTF
TRBJ2-6	NA	TRBV6-5	NA	TGTGCCAGCAGTTATCGCGAGTCTGGGGCCAACGTCCTGACTTTC	CASSYRESGANVLTF
TRBJ1-4	NA	TRBV28	NA	TGTGCCAGCAGGCGCGACAGGTTCAAAGCGGGGAAACTGTTTTTT	CASRRDRFKAGKLFF
TRBJ1-2	once	TRBV7-3	TRBD1	TGTGCCAGCAGCTTTACAGGGGGCGGTGGCTACACCTTC	CASSFTGGGGYTF
TRBJ2-3	few	TRBV5-1	TRBD1	TGCGCCAGCAGCGTAATTGACAGGGGAGATACGCAGTATTTT	CASSVIDRGDTQYF
TRBJ1-5	NA	TRBV29-1	TRBD1	TGCAGCGTTGGACAGGGCTGTCAGCCCCAGCATTTT	CSVGQGCQPQHF
TRBJ2-5	NA	TRBV5-1	NA	TGCGCCAGCAGCCCCCGCTCAACAGATTACCAAGAGACCCAGTACTTC	CASSPRSTDYQETQYF
TRBJ2-5	NA	TRBV18	TRBD1	TGTGCCAGCTCACCACCGGTGTCCTTAACAGGGGGATGGGAGACCCAGTACTTC	CASSPPVSLTGGWETQYF
TRBJ1-5	NA	TRBV28	NA	TGTGCCAGCAGTTACGGGGGGACTAGCAATCAGCCCCAGCATTTT	CASSYGGTSNQPQHF